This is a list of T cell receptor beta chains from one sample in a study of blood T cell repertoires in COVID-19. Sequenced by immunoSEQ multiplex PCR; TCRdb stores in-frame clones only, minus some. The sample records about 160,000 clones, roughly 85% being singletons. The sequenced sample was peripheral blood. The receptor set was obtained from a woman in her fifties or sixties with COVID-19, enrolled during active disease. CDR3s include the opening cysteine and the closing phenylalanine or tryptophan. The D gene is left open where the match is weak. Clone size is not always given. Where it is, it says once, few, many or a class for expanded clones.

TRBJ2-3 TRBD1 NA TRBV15 CATSRDSGQGAADTQYF TGTGCCACCAGCAGAGATAGTGGGCAGGGGGCGGCGGATACGCAGTATTTT
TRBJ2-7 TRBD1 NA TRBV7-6 CASSLGQGLTYEQYF TGTGCCAGCAGCTTAGGACAGGGGCTCACCTACGAGCAGTACTTC
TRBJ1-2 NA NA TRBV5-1 CASSLDRDGNYGYTF TGCGCCAGCAGCTTGGACAGGGATGGAAACTATGGCTACACCTTC
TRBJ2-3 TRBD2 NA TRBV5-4 CASSRGLAGHTDTQYF TGTGCCAGCAGTCGTGGCCTAGCGGGGCACACAGATACGCAGTATTTT
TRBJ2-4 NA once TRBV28 CASSQRLSPQNIQYF TGTGCCAGCAGCCAAAGACTATCCCCACAAAACATTCAGTACTTC
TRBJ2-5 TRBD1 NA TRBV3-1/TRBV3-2 CASSLPSGTGRETQYF TGTGCCAGCAGCCTTCCTTCCGGGACAGGGCGAGAGACCCAGTACTTC
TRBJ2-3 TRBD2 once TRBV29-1 CSVTRGQRGADTQYF TGCAGCGTAACGCGGGGCCAGCGGGGGGCAGATACGCAGTATTTT
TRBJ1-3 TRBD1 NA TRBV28 CASSPDRVVDTIYF TGTGCCAGCAGCCCTGACAGGGTCGTAGACACCATATATTTT
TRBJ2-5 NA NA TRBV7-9 CASSSPGKTETQYF TGTGCCAGCAGCTCACCGGGGAAAACAGAGACCCAGTACTTC
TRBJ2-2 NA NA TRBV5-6 CASSLEGPLTGELFF TGTGCCAGCAGCTTGGAGGGGCCATTAACCGGGGAGCTGTTTTTT
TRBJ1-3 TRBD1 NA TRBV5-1 CASSAGQYSGNTIYF TGCGCCAGCAGCGCGGGACAGTACTCTGGAAACACCATATATTTT
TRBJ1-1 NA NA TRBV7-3 CASSLGHGLNTEAFF TGTGCCAGCAGCCTTGGACACGGATTAAACACTGAAGCTTTCTTT
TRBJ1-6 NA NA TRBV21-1 CASRDRGPGGNSPLHF TGTGCCAGCAGGGACAGGGGCCCGGGGGGTAATTCACCCCTCCACTTT
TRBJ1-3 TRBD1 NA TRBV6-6 CASSRTGAGTGNTIYF TGTGCCAGCAGTCGAACAGGGGCAGGAACTGGAAACACCATATATTTT
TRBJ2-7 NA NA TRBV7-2 CASSQTRDIYEQYF TGTGCCAGCAGCCAAACCCGGGACATCTACGAGCAGTACTTC
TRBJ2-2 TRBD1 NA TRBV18 CASSPLPGQGIAGELFF TGTGCCAGCTCACCTCTACCCGGACAGGGAATTGCCGGGGAGCTGTTTTTT
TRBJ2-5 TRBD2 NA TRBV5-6 CASSPLAGGQETQYF TGTGCCAGCAGCCCTCTTGCGGGGGGCCAAGAGACCCAGTACTTC
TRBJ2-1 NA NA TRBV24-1 CATSDTGTLGNEQFF TGTGCCACCAGTGACACCGGGACATTGGGTAATGAGCAGTTCTTC
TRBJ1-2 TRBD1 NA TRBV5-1 CASSLEGQGNGYTF TGCGCCAGCAGCTTGGAGGGACAGGGAAATGGCTACACCTTC
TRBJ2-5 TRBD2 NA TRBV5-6 CASSLASGLALETQYF TGTGCCAGCAGCTTGGCCTCGGGACTAGCCCTAGAGACCCAGTACTTC
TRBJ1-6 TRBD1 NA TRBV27 CASTSGQGYNSPLHF TGTGCCAGCACCTCGGGACAGGGGTATAATTCACCCCTCCACTTT
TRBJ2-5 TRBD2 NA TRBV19 CASSMREGETQYF TGTGCCAGTAGTATGAGGGAGGGGGAGACCCAGTACTTC
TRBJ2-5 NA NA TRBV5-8 CASTRAFTETQYF TGTGCCAGCACCCGAGCGTTTACGGAGACCCAGTACTTC
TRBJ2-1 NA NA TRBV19 CASSIVFGNNEQFF TGTGCCAGTAGTATCGTGTTCGGGAACAATGAGCAGTTCTTC
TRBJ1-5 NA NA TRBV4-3 CASSQTHGGAAQHF TGCGCCAGCAGCCAGACCCACGGGGGAGCGGCCCAGCATTTT
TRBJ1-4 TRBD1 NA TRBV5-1 CASSVPQGADEKLFF TGCGCCAGCAGCGTGCCACAGGGGGCGGATGAAAAACTGTTTTTT
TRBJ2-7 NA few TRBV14 CASSDQGYEQYF TGTGCCAGCAGCGACCAGGGGTACGAGCAGTACTTC
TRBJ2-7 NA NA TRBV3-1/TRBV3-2 CASSQVMLGAEQYF TGTGCCAGCAGCCAAGTAATGTTGGGGGCCGAGCAGTACTTC
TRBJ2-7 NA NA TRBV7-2 CASSFNLVAGTSYEQYF TGTGCCAGCAGCTTCAACCTTGTGGCGGGGACTTCCTACGAGCAGTACTTC
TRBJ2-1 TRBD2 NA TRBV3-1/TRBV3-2 CASRWGTSGNEQFF TGTGCCAGCAGGTGGGGGACTAGCGGCAATGAGCAGTTCTTC
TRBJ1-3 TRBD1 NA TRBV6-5 CASSPRDRGMYTIYF TGTGCCAGCAGTCCCCGGGACAGGGGAATGTACACCATATATTTT
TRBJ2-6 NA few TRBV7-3 CASSLQSGANVLTF TGTGCCAGCAGCCTTCAGTCTGGGGCCAACGTCCTGACTTTC
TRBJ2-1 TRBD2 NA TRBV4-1 CASSQGRGGGYNEQFF TGCGCCAGCAGCCAAGGACGGGGGGGTGGCTACAATGAGCAGTTCTTC
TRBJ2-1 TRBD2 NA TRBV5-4 CASSLVGGIYNEQFF TGTGCCAGCAGCTTGGTCGGGGGGATTTACAATGAGCAGTTCTTC
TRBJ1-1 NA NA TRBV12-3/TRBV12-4 CASSWGGTEAFF TGTGCCAGCAGTTGGGGGGGCACTGAAGCTTTCTTT
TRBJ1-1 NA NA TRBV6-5 CASTPPGEQAFF TGTGCCAGCACCCCACCAGGGGAGCAAGCTTTCTTT
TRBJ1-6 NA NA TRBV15 CATSRGQNNSPLHF TGTGCCACCAGCAGAGGACAGAATAATTCACCCCTCCACTTT
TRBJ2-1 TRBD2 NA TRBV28 CASGPTSGGGSSYNEQFF TGTGCCAGCGGCCCGACTAGCGGGGGGGGGAGCTCCTACAATGAGCAGTTCTTC
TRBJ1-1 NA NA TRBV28 CASSLVTGWEYTEAFF TGTGCCAGCAGTTTAGTCACAGGTTGGGAATACACTGAAGCTTTCTTT
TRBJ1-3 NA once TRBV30 CAWTMTSGNTIYF TGTGCCTGGACTATGACATCTGGAAACACCATATATTTT
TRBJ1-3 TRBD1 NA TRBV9 CASSVNGRGSGNTIYF TGTGCCAGCAGCGTAAACGGCAGGGGGTCTGGAAACACCATATATTTT
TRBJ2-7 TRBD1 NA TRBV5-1 CASSSRLGQGDSYEQYF TGCGCCAGCAGCTCCCGTCTCGGACAGGGGGACTCCTACGAGCAGTACTTC
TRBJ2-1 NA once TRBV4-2 CASSRLLDGGSYNEQFF TGTGCCAGCAGCCGGTTGTTAGATGGCGGGTCCTACAATGAGCAGTTCTTC
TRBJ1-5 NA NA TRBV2 CASRTSGDQPQHF TGTGCCAGCAGGACCTCAGGCGATCAGCCCCAGCATTTT